Below, one TCR beta chain is given with its context. The sample is drawn from a study of low-dose radiotherapy and immunotherapy resistance in tumors. The overall study: The study gave patients oral aspirin 300 mg daily for four cycles from cycle 1 day 1.

Gene-specific TRAV and TRBV primers were used for first-strand cDNA, covering alpha and beta chains. The PCR that amplified TCRs ran for 20 cycles, relying on a constant-region primer and a V-primer adapter. Each CDR3 protein is one row after TCRdb ran MiXCR on the reads. The sample shows approximately 91,000 distinct CDR3 sequences, 20% to 25% of them seen only once. As for time point: after trial treatment. Treatment here: LDRT plus nivolumab, ipilimumab, low-dose cyclophosphamide and aspirin (RACIN trial). The donors' regimen was nivolumab, ipilimumab, aspirin, low-dose cyclophosphamide and low-dose radiotherapy. The CDR3 runs 16 residues. Germline CDR1 KGHDR, CDR2 SFDVKD. The trim removed 4 bases at V and 3 bases at J, leaving 3 bases unmatched.

The starting material was PBMCs, obtained after low-dose radiotherapy plus immunotherapy. The genes are TRBV24-1 and TRBJ2-5; 14 bases are shared with TRBD2. The source is a female donor with ovarian cancer. The CDR3 DNA reads TGTGCCACCAGTGACCGGGGACTAGCGGGAGAAGAGACCCAGTACTTC. Protein sequence: CATSDRGLAGEETQYF.